This is a list of T cell receptor beta chains from one sample in a study of T-cell reconstitution after alpha-beta-depleted transplantation in children. TCRdb recomputed calls from the PCR reads with MiXCR, one row per CDR3 protein. The data show hundreds of thousands of distinct CDR3 sequences, with more than 20% seen just once and about 5% held by the top ten. Sequenced here: PBMCs, mostly from graft donor cells, sampled 360 days after TCRalphabeta/CD19-depleted stem cell transplant. The receptors here all came from a female patient aged 2 to 10 who had a stem cell transplant for congenital amegakaryocytic thrombocytopenia, so the T cells may come from the graft donor. Both conserved end residues are part of each CDR3. Each record gives: J gene, V gene, CDR3 protein.

TRBJ1-1,TRBV27,CASSANRVLGKAFF
TRBJ2-2,TRBV9,CASRAGTEYTGELFF
TRBJ2-1,TRBV24-1,CATSDLGANSYNEQFF
TRBJ2-2,TRBV11-1,CASSLVPRGYTGELFF
TRBJ1-3,TRBV7-2,CASSVDRGGNTIYF
TRBJ1-1,TRBV4-1,CASSQSYGAFF
TRBJ2-1,TRBV10-3,CAISGPHNEQFF
TRBJ2-3,TRBV5-1,CASSLPLSTDTQYF
TRBJ2-1,TRBV4-1,CASSPGLAGVNEQFF
TRBJ2-7,TRBV28,CASQREVKMGQYF
TRBJ2-1,TRBV29-1,CSGDRDRKKCTYNEQFF
TRBJ1-1,TRBV4-2,CASSQDRGPTEAFF
TRBJ2-7,TRBV5-4,CASSYGQRYEQYF
TRBJ1-2,TRBV10-2,CASRDLTVRPPDPGYTF
TRBJ2-1,TRBV10-3,CAIKRDRGYDEQFF
TRBJ2-5,TRBV12-3/TRBV12-4,CASSAQTSGRTETQYF
TRBJ2-4,TRBV6-5,CASSYEAQYF
TRBJ2-2,TRBV20-1,CSARDSQAAGELFF
TRBJ2-7,TRBV6-5,CASSYRGGGGWSYEQYF
TRBJ2-1,TRBV29-1,CSVPGGAQNEQFF
TRBJ1-2,TRBV7-2,CASSLVGTGGVGYTF
TRBJ1-1,TRBV20-1,CSASLSGEAFF
TRBJ2-3,TRBV4-2,CASSQGLLDTQYF
TRBJ2-2,TRBV29-1,CSVERGGYTGELFF
TRBJ1-1,TRBV7-2,CASSPTRNTEAFF
TRBJ2-1,TRBV4-1,CASSPVGRAHEQFF
TRBJ2-7,TRBV29-1,CSVEQGSEQYF
TRBJ1-5,TRBV12-3/TRBV12-4,CASSLGGYRNQPQHF
TRBJ2-1,TRBV4-1,CASRQTGVSYNEQFF
TRBJ2-7,TRBV30,CAWSVGGSAPYEQYF
TRBJ2-3,TRBV5-1,CASSQIDRGRADTQYF
TRBJ1-2,TRBV7-2,CASSVRVAGALYGYTF
TRBJ2-3,TRBV28,CASKQGGSTDTQYF
TRBJ2-2,TRBV6-1,CASSKPQGTGELFF
TRBJ2-5,TRBV6-2/TRBV6-3,CASKGWGWQTQYF
TRBJ1-1,TRBV20-1,CSAETQGTEAFF
TRBJ1-2,TRBV27,CASSLRLVWVLNYGYTF